This T cell receptor (beta chain) was obtained from a study of blood T cell repertoires in COVID-19. Looking at the study overall: From T cells, B-cell-depleted T cells, or PBMCs came the material, which was cDNA or gDNA.

The CDR3 spans 16 residues. From germline, CDR1 is SGHVS and CDR2 FQNEAQ. Trimming at V came to 3 bases and at J to 7 bases, leaving 13 bases not matched to a gene. Libraries were prepared by immunoSEQ multiplex PCR; TCRdb keeps only in-frame clonotypes and omits some of them. The sample consists of approximately 57,000 clones, 82% of them appearing once. The receptor comes from an elderly woman with acute or convalescent COVID-19. Sequenced: peripheral blood. The chain has TRBV7-8 and TRBJ1-2; TRBD1 matches 8 bases. In nucleotides, the CDR3 is TGTGCCAGCAGCTTTCCCCGGACAGGGCCAAAGCGTGGCTACACCTTC. This translates into CASSFPRTGPKRGYTF.